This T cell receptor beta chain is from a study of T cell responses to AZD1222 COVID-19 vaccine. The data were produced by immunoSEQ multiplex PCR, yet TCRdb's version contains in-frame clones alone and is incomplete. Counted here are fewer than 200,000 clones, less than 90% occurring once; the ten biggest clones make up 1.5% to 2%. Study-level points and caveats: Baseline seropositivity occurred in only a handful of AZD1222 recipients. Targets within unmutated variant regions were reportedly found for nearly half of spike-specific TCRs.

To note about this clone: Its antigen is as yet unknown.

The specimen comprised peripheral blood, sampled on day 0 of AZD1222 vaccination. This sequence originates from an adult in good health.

CDR3 nucleotides: TGTGCCAGTAGCCCAGGGACAGCTCTCACGCCCCAGCATTTT. Translating gives CASSPGTALTPQHF. This rearrangement joins TRBV19 to TRBJ1-5; TRBD1 aligns across 7 bases. CDR1 is LNHDA and CDR2 is SQIVND in the germline V gene (reference sequence). Unmatched junction bases numbered 11, after V lost 6 bases and J lost 9 bases. CDR3 length: 14 residues.